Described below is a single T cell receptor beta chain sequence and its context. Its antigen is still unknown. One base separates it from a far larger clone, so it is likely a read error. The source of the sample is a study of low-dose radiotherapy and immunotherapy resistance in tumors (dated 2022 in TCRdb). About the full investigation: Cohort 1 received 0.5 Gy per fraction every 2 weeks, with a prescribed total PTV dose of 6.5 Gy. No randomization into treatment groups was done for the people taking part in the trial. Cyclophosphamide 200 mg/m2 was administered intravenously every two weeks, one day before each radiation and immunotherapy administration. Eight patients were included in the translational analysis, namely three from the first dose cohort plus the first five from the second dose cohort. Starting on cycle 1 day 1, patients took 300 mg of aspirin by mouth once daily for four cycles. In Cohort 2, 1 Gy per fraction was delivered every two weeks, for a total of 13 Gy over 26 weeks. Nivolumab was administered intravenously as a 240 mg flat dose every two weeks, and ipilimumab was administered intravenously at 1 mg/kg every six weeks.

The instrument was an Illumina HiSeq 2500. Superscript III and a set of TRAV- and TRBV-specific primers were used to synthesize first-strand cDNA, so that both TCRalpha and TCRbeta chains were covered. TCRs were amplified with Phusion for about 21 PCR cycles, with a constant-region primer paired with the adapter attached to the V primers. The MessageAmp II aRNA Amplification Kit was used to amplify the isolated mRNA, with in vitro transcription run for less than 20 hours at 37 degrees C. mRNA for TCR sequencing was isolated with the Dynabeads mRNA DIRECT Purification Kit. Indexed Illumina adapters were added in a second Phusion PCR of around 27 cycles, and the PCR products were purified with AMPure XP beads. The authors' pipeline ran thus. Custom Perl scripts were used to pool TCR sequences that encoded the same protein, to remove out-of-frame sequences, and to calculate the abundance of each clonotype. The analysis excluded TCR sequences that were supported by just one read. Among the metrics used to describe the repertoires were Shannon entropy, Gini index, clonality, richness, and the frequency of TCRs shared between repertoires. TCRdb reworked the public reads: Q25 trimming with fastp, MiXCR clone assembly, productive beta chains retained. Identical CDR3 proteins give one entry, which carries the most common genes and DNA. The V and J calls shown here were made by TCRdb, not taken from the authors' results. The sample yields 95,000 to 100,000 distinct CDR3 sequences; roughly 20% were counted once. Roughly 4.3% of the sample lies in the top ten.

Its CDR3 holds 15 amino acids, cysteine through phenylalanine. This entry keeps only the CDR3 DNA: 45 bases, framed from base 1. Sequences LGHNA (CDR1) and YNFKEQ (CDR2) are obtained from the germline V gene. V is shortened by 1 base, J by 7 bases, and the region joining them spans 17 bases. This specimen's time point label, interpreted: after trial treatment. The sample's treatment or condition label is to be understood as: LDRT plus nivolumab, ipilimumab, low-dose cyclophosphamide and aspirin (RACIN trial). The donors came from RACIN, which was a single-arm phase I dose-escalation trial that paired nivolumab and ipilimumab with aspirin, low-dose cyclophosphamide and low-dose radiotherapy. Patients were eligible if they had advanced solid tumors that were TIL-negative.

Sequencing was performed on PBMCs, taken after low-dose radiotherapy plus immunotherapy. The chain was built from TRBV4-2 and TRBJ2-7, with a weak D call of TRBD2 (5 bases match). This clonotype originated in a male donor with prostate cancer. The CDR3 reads CASSQAPLRGNEQYF. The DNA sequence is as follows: TGTGCCAGCAGCCAAGCCCCTCTCCGAGGGAATGAGCAGTACTTC.